The 29 T cell receptor beta chains below were found in one sample sequenced in a study of Graves' ophthalmopathy and Graves' hyperthyroidism. Amplification targeted the TCR beta CDR3 regions, with RNA transcripts as the source material. HTBI primers served in a first-round RT-PCR, which a second-round multiplex PCR followed. From the multiplex PCR reads, TCRdb called clonotypes with MiXCR, one entry per CDR3 protein. The table records some 1.1 million distinct CDR3 sequences, 36% of them present only once. Sequencing was done on a sample of peripheral blood or thyroid tissue (not recorded which). Receptor source: an adult man with Graves' hyperthyroidism.

In its sample, this clonotype was seen many times. The V gene is TRBV7-2, the J gene TRBJ1-2, with 7 nucleotides matching TRBD1. V shed 6 bases, J shed 4 bases, and the junction held 8 bases outside the gene matches. This CDR3 contains 14 residues. CDR1 is SGHTA, CDR2 FQGNSA, per germline. For the CDR3, the DNA is TGTGCCAGCAGGGGAGGGGGCTGGGGCTATGGCTACACCTTC. Translated, it gives CASRGGGWGYGYTF.

The rearrangement uses TRBV12-3 or TRBV12-4 and TRBJ1-5; TRBD1 is a possible D gene (5 bases). V shed 4 bases and J shed 5 bases, with 12 bases lying between them. The CDR3 loop spans 14 amino acids. CDR3 in DNA: TGTGCCAGCAGTTACAAGGGGATGGATCAGCCCCAGCATTTT. This encodes CASSYKGMDQPQHF.

The rearrangement links TRBV9 to TRBJ2-5; possible D gene TRBD2, 6 bases. The CDR3 has 12 residues. In germline, CDR1 is SGDLS, CDR2 YYNGEE. The ends were cut back, 7 bases at V and 2 bases at J, with 9 bases in the middle. CDR3 coding DNA: TGTGCCAGCGGGGGGACTCAAGAGACCCAGTACTTC. It encodes CASGGTQETQYF.

The sample holds a few counts of this clonotype. The chain employs TRBV30 and TRBJ1-5; D gene uncertain. V was trimmed by 2 bases and J by 5 bases, leaving 10 bases between them. Germline CDR1 and CDR2: GTSNPN and SVGIG (reference sequence). This CDR3 has 13 residues. The CDR3 DNA follows: TGTGCCTGGAGTTCCCCTCCGTATCAGCCCCAGCATTTT. Protein product: CAWSSPPYQPQHF.

This clonotype has just a few counts. This sequence may be a read error, since a much larger clone differs from it by one base. This sequence joins TRBV20-1 and TRBJ1-5; 8 bases fit TRBD1. The germline V gene encodes CDR1 DFQATT and CDR2 SNEGSKA (reference sequence). The CDR3 is made up of 13 amino acids. V shed 3 bases and J 5 bases; nucleotides not matched to a gene: 3. The CDR3 loop is CSASGQGDQPQHF. The CDR3 DNA reads as TGCAGTGCTAGTGGACAGGGAGATCAGCCCCAGCATTTT.

This clonotype was seen repeatedly, ten times or more. This chain connects TRBV5-1 to TRBJ1-5; D might be TRBD1 (6 bases). This CDR3 contains 14 residues. The germline V gene encodes CDR1 SGHRS and CDR2 YFSETQ. The V gene lost 4 bases and the J gene lost 4 bases, with 12 bases spanning the gap. The CDR3 DNA is TGCGCCAGCAGCCCTGACAGGCCTAATCAGCCCCAGCATTTT. Its translation is CASSPDRPNQPQHF.

This clonotype was counted a few times. The V call is TRBV5-8, the J call TRBJ2-7, with D tentatively TRBD1 (5 bases). The CDR3 totals 15 residues. CDR1 and CDR2 from the germline V gene are SGHTS and YDEGEE. Trimming removed 0 bases from V and 0 bases from J, with 10 bases in between. CDR3 protein: CASSLGGMSSYEQYF. CDR3 nucleotide sequence: TGTGCCAGCAGCTTGGGGGGCATGAGCTCCTACGAGCAGTACTTC.

V usage is TRBV7-3 and J usage is TRBJ2-6; a possible D gene is TRBD2 (6 bases). The CDR3 extends over 15 amino acids. V was cut by 7 bases and J by 1 base, with 11 bases left in between. The V gene's germline CDR1 is SGHTA and CDR2 FQGTGA. As DNA, the CDR3 is TGTGCCAGCAAGGCGGGGACTTCTGGGGCCAACGTCCTGACTTTC. Translating gives CASKAGTSGANVLTF.

This chain links TRBV29-1 with TRBJ2-7; TRBD2 might be the D (5 bases). Germline V CDR1 and CDR2: SQVTM, ANQGSEA. V gave up 6 bases and J gave up 3 bases, with 12 bases separating them. The CDR3 is 12 residues long. The CDR3 coding sequence is TGCAGCGTCGCCCAGCGGAGCTACGAGCAGTACTTC. Its translation: CSVAQRSYEQYF.

The table lists this clonotype with a count of one. The genes are TRBV7-2 and TRBJ1-3; TRBD1 might be the D (6 bases). Trimming took off 5 bases at V and 0 bases at J, with 11 bases between the two ends. Germline assignment: CDR1 SGHTA and CDR2 FQGNSA. CDR3 length: 15 residues. CDR3 in amino acids: CASSLDSYSGNTIYF. Here the CDR3 DNA reads TGTGCCAGCAGCCTGGACAGTTACTCTGGAAACACCATATATTTT.

V gene TRBV6-5 combines with J gene TRBJ1-1, with D hard to call. The germline V and J ends were trimmed by 2 bases and 1 base, with 11 bases remaining between them. The germline V gene encodes CDR1 MNHEY and CDR2 SVGAGI. The CDR3 spans 15 residues. The CDR3 protein is CASSYRADKNTEAFF. In nucleotides, the CDR3 is TGTGCCAGCAGTTACAGAGCAGATAAGAACACTGAAGCTTTCTTT.

This clonotype came up many times. This rearrangement joins TRBV15 to TRBJ2-7, with TRBD2 matching over 13 bases. The CDR3 contains 16 residues. J was trimmed by 3 bases and V by 0 bases; bases with no gene match: 2. Looked up from germline, CDR1 is LNHNV and CDR2 is YYDKDF (reference sequence). CDR3 DNA sequence: TGTGCCACCAGCAGAGATGGACTAGCGGGAGTCTACGAGCAGTACTTC. Its translation is CATSRDGLAGVYEQYF.

The chain is built from TRBV4-3 and TRBJ2-5; possible D gene TRBD1, 5 bases. V was shortened by 1 base and J by 5 bases, with 8 bases between the two germline ends. The CDR3 contains 13 residues. Germline CDR1 and CDR2: LGHNA and YSLEER. The CDR3 DNA reads TGCGCCAGCAGCCAAGTTTCAGGGGAGACCCAGTACTTC. This encodes CASSQVSGETQYF.

In nucleotides, the CDR3 is TGTGCCAGCCACCCCTCTGGGTCGGGGCACCACGAGCAGTACTTC. It specifies CASHPSGSGHHEQYF. J is TRBJ2-7 and V is TRBV7-8; D is tentatively TRBD1 or TRBD2 (5 bases each). The V gene lost 8 bases and the J gene lost 5 bases, with 22 bases spanning the gap. There are 15 residues in the CDR3. CDR1 is SGHVS, CDR2 FQNEAQ, per germline.

The rearrangement links TRBV29-1 to TRBJ1-4; 9 positions agree with TRBD1. The germline CDR1 and CDR2 sequences are SQVTM and ANQGSEA. V gave up 4 bases and J gave up 7 bases; unmatched junction bases: 4. This CDR3 contains 13 residues. CDR3 amino acids: CSVGTGAGEKLFF. In DNA form, the CDR3 reads TGCAGCGTTGGGACAGGGGCGGGTGAAAAACTGTTTTTT.

The V call is TRBV10-2, the J call TRBJ1-2; 12 bases are a match to TRBD1. Germline-derived CDR1 and CDR2 are WSHSY and SAAADI. CDR3 length: 17 residues. J was trimmed by 3 bases and V by 2 bases; bases with no gene match: 7. The CDR3 reads CASSERDRGRSYYGYTF. The CDR3 DNA is TGCGCCAGCAGTGAGCGGGACAGGGGGCGATCTTACTATGGCTACACCTTC.

This clonotype was recorded many times. This chain uses TRBV14 with TRBJ2-2; D could derive from TRBD1 or TRBD2 (6 bases each). The CDR3 runs 15 residues. Trimming pared 0 bases from V and 11 bases from J, leaving 16 bases between. Germline CDR1 SGHDN, CDR2 FVKESK. CDR3 protein: CASSQDVSGAEELFF. CDR3 sequence (DNA): TGTGCCAGCAGCCAAGACGTTTCGGGGGCTGAAGAGCTGTTTTTT.

This clonotype came up many times. J is TRBJ1-1 and V is TRBV9; D is uncertain. Germline V gene data show CDR1 as SGDLS and CDR2 as YYNGEE. The CDR3 covers 14 residues. The V and J ends lost 1 base and 0 bases respectively, with 7 bases between them. The CDR3 coding sequence is TGTGCCAGCAGCGTAACTACAGTGAACACTGAAGCTTTCTTT. Translation gives CASSVTTVNTEAFF. Together with reference TRBV9 and TRBJ1-1, the CDR3 gives the full variable domain: DSGVTQTPKHLITATGQRVTLRCSPRSGDLSVYWYQQSLDQGLQFLIQYYNGEERAKGNILERFSAQQFPDLHSELNLSSLELGDSALYFCASSVTTVNTEAFFGQGTRLTVV.

Note on this clonotype: It may be a read error: a sequence one base away is much more abundant. The CDR3 bases are TGTGCCAGCAGCTCCTTACGGGGTTACGAGCAGTACTTC. Translating gives CASSSLRGYEQYF. This chain uses TRBV7-6 with TRBJ2-7, with a possible D match to TRBD2 (5 bases). The CDR3 extends over 13 amino acids. CDR1 is SGHVS, CDR2 FNYEAQ, per germline. Trimming cost V 4 bases and J 4 bases, with 11 bases left between them.

This clonotype was seen many times. This chain joins TRBV11-2 and TRBJ1-4; 8 positions match TRBD1. Looked up from germline, CDR1 is SGHAT and CDR2 is FQNNGV. Trimming removed 6 bases from V and 2 bases from J; junction bases left unmatched: 5. The CDR3 totals 15 residues. The CDR3 DNA sequence: TGTGCCAGCAGTGACAGGGGAAAGACTAATGAAAAACTGTTTTTT. Translation gives CASSDRGKTNEKLFF.

Worth noting for this clonotype: A much larger clonotype is one base distant, so this may be a read error. This sequence joins TRBV20-1 and TRBJ2-7; 8 bases align to TRBD1. The length of the CDR3 is 14 residues. J gave up 6 bases and V 5 bases, and 12 bases lay outside the gene matches. CDR1 and CDR2 from the germline V gene are DFQATT and SNEGSKA (reference sequence). DNA for the CDR3: TGCAGTGCTCCGACAGGGGACGGCCACGGCGAGCAGTACTTC. Translated, it gives CSAPTGDGHGEQYF.

This rearrangement joins TRBV12-3 or TRBV12-4 to TRBJ1-1; tentatively, D is TRBD1 (5 bases). The V and J ends lost 5 bases and 7 bases respectively, with 11 bases between them. This CDR3 has 12 amino acids. Here the CDR3 reads CASSPDSFEAFF. DNA of the CDR3: TGTGCCAGCAGTCCAGACAGCTTTGAAGCTTTCTTT.

Only a few counts were recorded for this clonotype. As DNA, the CDR3 is TGTGCCAGCAGCCAAGAACGGCTATATAACCTGGGGGAGCAGTACTTC. Translation: CASSQERLYNLGEQYF. The gene calls are TRBV14 and TRBJ2-7; no clear D. V was cut by 0 bases and J by 7 bases, with 19 bases left in between. The length of the CDR3 is 16 residues. Germline V gene lookup returns CDR1 SGHDN and CDR2 FVKESK.

This clonotype was picked up a small number of times. The chain couples TRBV20-1 to TRBJ1-2, with D possibly TRBD1 on 5 matching bases. The CDR3 runs to 15 residues. Trimming pared 0 bases from V and 3 bases from J, leaving 14 bases between. CDR1 and CDR2 from the germline V gene are DFQATT and SNEGSKA (reference sequence). CDR3 bases: TGCAGTGCTAGAGATAGGAGGGGTGGGGACTATGGCTACACCTTC. As protein: CSARDRRGGDYGYTF.

This clonotype appeared a few times. The chain joins TRBV5-1 to TRBJ2-7; a possible D gene is TRBD1 (6 bases). The V end was cut by 0 bases, the J end by 2 bases, with 12 bases between. The CDR3 has 15 residues. In germline, CDR1 is SGHRS, CDR2 YFSETQ. The CDR3: CASSLAQQGPYEQYF. The CDR3 nucleotides are TGCGCCAGCAGCTTGGCCCAGCAGGGGCCCTACGAGCAGTACTTC.

This clonotype came up a few times. The V and J genes are TRBV4-3 and TRBJ2-7, with a possible D match to TRBD2 (5 bases). V was clipped by 0 bases and J by 0 bases, with 18 bases between them. CDR1 is LGHNA, CDR2 YSLEER, per germline. The CDR3 has 18 amino acids. The CDR3 loop reads CASSQEDGGRRISYEQYF. In DNA form, the CDR3 reads TGCGCCAGCAGCCAAGAGGATGGAGGCAGGCGAATCTCCTACGAGCAGTACTTC.

At least ten counts were recorded for this clonotype. The rearrangement links TRBV5-1 to TRBJ2-7, with 8 bases matching TRBD2. The ends lost 3 bases at V and 2 bases at J; junction bases unmatched: 10. CDR1 SGHRS and CDR2 YFSETQ come from the germline V gene. The CDR3 extends over 16 amino acids. The CDR3 here is CASSWVAGLGTYEQYF. CDR3 nucleotide sequence: TGCGCCAGCAGCTGGGTAGCGGGGCTCGGAACCTACGAGCAGTACTTC.

The genes are TRBV30 and TRBJ2-7; 7 positions match TRBD1. Unmatched junction bases numbered 15, after V lost 1 base and J lost 6 bases. The CDR3 runs 16 residues. Germline CDR1 is GTSNPN and CDR2 is SVGIG (reference sequence). The CDR3 nucleotides read TGTGCCTGGAGTGAACTAAGGGACAGCTCTTATCTCGAGCAGTACTTC. This encodes CAWSELRDSSYLEQYF. Combining the CDR3 with reference TRBV30 and TRBJ2-7 gives the whole variable domain SQTIHQWPATLVQPVGSPLSLECTVEGTSNPNLYWYRQAAGRGLQLLFYSVGIGQISSEVPQNLSASRPQDRQFILSSKKLLLSDSGFYLCAWSELRDSSYLEQYFGPGTRLTVT.

There are many counts of this clonotype. The CDR3 DNA is TGCAGTGCCAAAACTAGCGGGAGGGCCGGCTACGAGCAGTACTTC. The encoded protein is CSAKTSGRAGYEQYF. This rearrangement joins TRBV20-1 to TRBJ2-7; 13 bases fit TRBD2. Trimming took 6 bases from V and 3 from J; bases not matched to a gene: 8. The length of the CDR3 is 15 residues. Germline V lookup: CDR1 DFQATT, CDR2 SNEGSKA (reference sequence).